One T cell receptor (beta chain) is described in this entry. This sample is part of a study of blood T cell repertoires in COVID-19. Recovered status in Cohort 3 required two negative PCRs, clearance, or symptom resolution. Germline CDR1 is MDHEN and CDR2 is SYDVKM. The CDR3 has 15 amino acids. Trimming cost V 5 bases and J 4 bases; bases outside gene matches: 8. The table came from immunoSEQ multiplex PCR; TCRdb's copy has only in-frame clones and leaves some out. The data show about 190,000 clones, approximately 84% seen once. The receptor comes from a woman aged 30 to 39 who had recovered from COVID-19. The rearrangement uses TRBV28 and TRBJ1-2, with 9 nucleotides matching TRBD1. Sequencing input: PBMCs or T cells enriched from blood (not recorded which). The CDR3 region has the DNA TGTGCCAGCAGTGCCGGGACAGGGAGAAGCTATGGCTACACCTTC. Translating it yields CASSAGTGRSYGYTF.